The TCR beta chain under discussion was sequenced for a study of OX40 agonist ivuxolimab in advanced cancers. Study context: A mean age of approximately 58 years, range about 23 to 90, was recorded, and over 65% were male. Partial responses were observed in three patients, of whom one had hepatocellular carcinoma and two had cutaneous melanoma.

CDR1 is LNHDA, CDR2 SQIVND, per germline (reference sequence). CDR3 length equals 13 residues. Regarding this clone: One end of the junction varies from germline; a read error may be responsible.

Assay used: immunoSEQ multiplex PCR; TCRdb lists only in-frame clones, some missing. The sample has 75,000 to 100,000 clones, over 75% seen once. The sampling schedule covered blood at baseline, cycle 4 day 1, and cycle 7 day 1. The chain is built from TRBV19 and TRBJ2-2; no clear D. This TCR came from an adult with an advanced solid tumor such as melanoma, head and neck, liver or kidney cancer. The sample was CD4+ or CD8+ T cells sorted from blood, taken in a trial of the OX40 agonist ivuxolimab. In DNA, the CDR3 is TGTGCGAGTAGTGGGGATTACACCGGGGAGCTGTTTTTT. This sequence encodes CASSGDYTGELFF.